Sequencing of this TCR beta chain was carried out in a study of blood T cell repertoires in COVID-19 (TCRdb year 2020). Context from the whole study: Samples covering the acute and convalescent phases of COVID-19 were provided by collaborators in the United States, Italy and Spain. The material from the prospective study consisted of cDNA or gDNA derived from T cells, B-cell-depleted T cells, or PBMCs. Deeply sampled blood TCRbeta repertoires from subjects exposed to, actively infected with, or recovered from COVID-19 were included in the dataset. The repertoires were made available in a free public database intended to serve as a resource for research on the immune response to SARS-CoV-2. The samples were drawn from the first 160 participants of the ongoing ImmuneRACE study and from some 1,300 subjects provided by 6 global collaborators. A de-identified subject ID, COVID-19 status, age in years and sex were almost always included in the sample metadata. Where available, HLA class I and class II types were taken from metadata supplied by the sample provider and were not determined by assay-based typing. Here is what the overall study found, with its caveats: The amount of clinical and demographic metadata varied by source and participant and was provided uncurated.

A note on this clone: There is no known antigen for this receptor. No quality values exist for individual bases; no much larger clone is one base distant.

The immunoSEQ Assay, a bias-controlled multiplex PCR, was used to amplify TCRbeta CDR3 regions from genomic DNA. Processing in the source paper ran as follows. The number of nucleated cells in each sample was estimated from the amplification of reference gene primers within the assay. Sequence reads were collapsed and filtered to measure the absolute abundance of every unique TCRbeta CDR3 rearrangement. For each sample, productive Simpson clonality was calculated by taking the square root of Simpson's diversity index across productive rearrangements. TCRdb holds this immuneACCESS table with in-frame rearrangements only. Some clones are missing; in checked studies, unresolved V genes explain under half, and the rest has no known cause. V and J calls plus clone size are reproduced from that table; the DNA served to infer D and trimming. The sample table lists about 230,000 clones, nearly 85% of them with a count of one. The ten top clones hold about 1.3% of the sample.

At one collaborating source in Seattle, patients were enrolled during active infection and were followed longitudinally through the course of disease. Each collaborating institution followed its own protocols to collect whole blood in K2EDTA tubes. For TCRbeta analysis, collaborators shipped samples as frozen whole blood, isolated PBMCs, or DNA extracted from either of those sample types. This clonotype was obtained from a woman aged 25 to 39 with COVID-19, enrolled during active disease. Sample: peripheral blood.

In nucleotides, the sequence is TGTGCCAGCAGCCCGCCGATTGGGCAGCGGGAGGCCAAAAACATTCAGTACTTC. Translated, this gives CASSPPIGQREAKNIQYF. The V gene is TRBV7-9 and the J gene is TRBJ2-4; TRBD2 aligns with 8 central bases. In the germline V gene (reference sequence), CDR1 corresponds to SEHNR and CDR2 to FQNEAQ. The CDR3 sequence holds 18 residues, the cysteine and phenylalanine included. Only the CDR3 region is kept as DNA, spanning 54 bases read in frame from base 1. Here V drops 5 bases and J drops 1 base, and the junction holds 13 bases not matched to any gene. With all but the CDR3 taken from the reference TRBV7-9 and TRBJ2-4 genes, the full variable domain is: DTGVSQNPRHKITKRGQNVTFRCDPISEHNRLYWYRQTLGQGPEFLTYFQNEAQLEKSRLLSDRFSAERPKGSFSTLEIQRTEQGDSAMYLCASSPPIGQREAKNIQYFGAGTRLSVL.